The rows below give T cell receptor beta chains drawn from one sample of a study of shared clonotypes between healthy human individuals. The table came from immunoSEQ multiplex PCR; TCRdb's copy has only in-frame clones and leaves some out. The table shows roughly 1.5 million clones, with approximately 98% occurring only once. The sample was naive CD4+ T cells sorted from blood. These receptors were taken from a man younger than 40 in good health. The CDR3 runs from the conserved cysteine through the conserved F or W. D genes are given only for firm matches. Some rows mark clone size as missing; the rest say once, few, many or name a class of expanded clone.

DNA: TGTGCCAGTTCGCCTTCGACCCCACTGGGGGAGCAGTACTTC
CDR3: CASSPSTPLGEQYF
D: -
size: -
V: TRBV19
J: TRBJ2-7

DNA: TGTGCCAGCTCAGTGTCGGGGCCCCCCATATATTCCGGCTACACCTTC
CDR3: CASSVSGPPIYSGYTF
D: -
size: -
V: TRBV18
J: TRBJ1-2

DNA: TGTGCCAGCAGTGAGGACGGCTACACCTTC
CDR3: CASSEDGYTF
D: -
size: -
V: TRBV25-1
J: TRBJ1-2

DNA: TGTGCCAGCAGTTGGGGACAGTCCTACGAGCAGTACTTC
CDR3: CASSWGQSYEQYF
D: TRBD1
size: -
V: TRBV27
J: TRBJ2-7

DNA: TGTGCCAGCAGCTCCGGGACCAGGATGTACTTC
CDR3: CASSSGTRMYF
D: -
size: once
V: TRBV6-5
J: TRBJ2-7

DNA: TGTGCCAGCAGCATCTCACGGGGGTTGAGCACTGAAGCTTTCTTT
CDR3: CASSISRGLSTEAFF
D: -
size: -
V: TRBV7-2
J: TRBJ1-1

DNA: TGTGCCAGCAGTCCTAGCGGGGGGGCGCCGAGTCAGCCCCAGCATTTT
CDR3: CASSPSGGAPSQPQHF
D: -
size: -
V: TRBV28
J: TRBJ1-5

DNA: TGCAGTGCTAGTATGCCAGATACGCAGTATTTT
CDR3: CSASMPDTQYF
D: -
size: -
V: TRBV20-1
J: TRBJ2-3

DNA: TGTGCCAGTAGTACCTTTGTGAGCGGGATACTCTACGAGCAGTACTTC
CDR3: CASSTFVSGILYEQYF
D: TRBD2
size: -
V: TRBV19
J: TRBJ2-7

DNA: TGTGCCATCAGTGAGGGTCGGCTAGCGGGAACAGATACGCAGTATTTT
CDR3: CAISEGRLAGTDTQYF
D: TRBD2
size: -
V: TRBV10-3
J: TRBJ2-3

DNA: TGTGCCAGCTCACCACAGAACATCGGGAACACTGAAGCTTTCTTT
CDR3: CASSPQNIGNTEAFF
D: -
size: -
V: TRBV18
J: TRBJ1-1

DNA: TGTGCCAGCAGCGTAGATCCGGGGGTAGCCCCGGGGGTGGGATACGAGCAGTACTTC
CDR3: CASSVDPGVAPGVGYEQYF
D: -
size: once
V: TRBV9
J: TRBJ2-7

DNA: TGTGCCGGACCAAATCGGACTAGCGGGAGCCCCACAGATACGCAGTATTTT
CDR3: CAGPNRTSGSPTDTQYF
D: TRBD2
size: -
V: TRBV7-2
J: TRBJ2-3

DNA: TGTGCCAGCAGCGTTCTGGGACTTGGGAATGAGCAGTTCTTC
CDR3: CASSVLGLGNEQFF
D: -
size: -
V: TRBV9
J: TRBJ2-1

DNA: TGTGCCAGTACCAAACGGGAGATTCAGTACTTC
CDR3: CASTKREIQYF
D: -
size: -
V: TRBV19
J: TRBJ2-4

DNA: TGTGCTAGCAGCCAGGACCGGCTCAGCACCGGGGAGCTGTTTTTT
CDR3: CASSQDRLSTGELFF
D: -
size: -
V: TRBV7-7
J: TRBJ2-2

DNA: TGTGCCAGCAGCGTACACCCCGGACAGGGAGGGATCGCTGGGGCCAACGTCCTGACTTTC
CDR3: CASSVHPGQGGIAGANVLTF
D: -
size: -
V: TRBV9
J: TRBJ2-6

DNA: TGCGCCAGCAGCCAGAACACTGAAGCTTTCTTT
CDR3: CASSQNTEAFF
D: -
size: -
V: TRBV10-2
J: TRBJ1-1

DNA: TGTGCCAGCAGTTCAGTTGACAGGGGCAACAATCAGCCCCAGCATTTT
CDR3: CASSSVDRGNNQPQHF
D: TRBD1
size: -
V: TRBV28
J: TRBJ1-5

DNA: TGTGCCAGCAGTTATAGGGACTTTACCTACAATGAGCAGTTCTTC
CDR3: CASSYRDFTYNEQFF
D: -
size: -
V: TRBV7-9
J: TRBJ2-1

DNA: TGCGCCAGCAGCTTCCGGGGACAGGGGAATACTGAAGCTTTCTTT
CDR3: CASSFRGQGNTEAFF
D: TRBD1
size: once
V: TRBV5-1
J: TRBJ1-1

DNA: TGTGCCAGCAGCTTAAGGGGGGGCTCCCACGAGCAGTACTTC
CDR3: CASSLRGGSHEQYF
D: -
size: -
V: TRBV7-3
J: TRBJ2-7